This is a list of T cell receptor beta chains from one sample in a study of cytomegalovirus exposure and HLA in healthy donors. The method was immunoSEQ multiplex PCR; TCRdb's version includes in-frame clones alone and lacks a portion of them. The sample lists fewer than 250,000 clones, around nine tenths occurring once. Input material: PBMCs. Receptor source: a man aged 18 to 30 in good health and CMV-seronegative. Both conserved end residues are trimmed from each CDR3. Fields, in order: V gene, clone size, CDR3 protein. Not all rows give a size; the values are once, few, many and, for expanded clones, a class.

>TRBV5-6|NA
ASSPDTRYEQY
>TRBV9|NA
ASTVAGGSTGELF
>TRBV4-3|NA
ASSQDRRGLNTIY
>TRBV15|NA
ATSRKDRANDQPQH
>TRBV4-3|NA
ASTPSVFQETQY
>TRBV15|once
ATSNRDKALYEQY
>TRBV7-2|NA
ASSWRGLDEQY
>TRBV7-8|NA
ASSEGVGGAGYT
>TRBV19|NA
ASSPDRSGGPSGANVLT
>TRBV28|NA
ASSLGLATGNEQF
>TRBV19|NA
ASRATPSGDTQY
>TRBV10-3|NA
ASPDSLRGGIRFKF
>TRBV4-3|NA
ASSQDLGQDSYEQY
>TRBV9|NA
ASSKAGGQETQY
>TRBV13|NA
ASSVGLLNTGELF
>TRBV6-5|NA
ASSYSGSSQETQY
>TRBV27|NA
ASSQRTNVLT
>TRBV2|NA
ASSEERSTEAF
>TRBV18|once
ASSPPSSYEQY
>TRBV28|NA
ASRNIPGQGRIEQY
>TRBV7-3|NA
ASSLARATEAF
>TRBV29-1|once
SAHRGYGYT
>TRBV7-2|NA
ASSLSPTPRETQY
>TRBV18|once
ASSHGQGKQPQH
>TRBV6-5|NA
ASSYVAEAYEQY
>TRBV5-6|NA
ASSSWAHGGYT
>TRBV10-3|few
AISDLLTGLISPLH
>TRBV27|NA
ASSSGTSQSNEQF
>TRBV19|once
ASSHSSSYEQY
>TRBV25-1|NA
ASSDGGRPRTEAF
>TRBV9|NA
ASSDRDRVGSPLH
>TRBV9|NA
ASSPTYLPGRDEKLF